The 23 T cell receptor beta chains given below trace back to one sample, sequenced in a study of control samples from healthy donors and cancer patients. The protocol was immunoSEQ multiplex PCR, while the TCRdb copy is restricted to in-frame clones and leaves out a portion. The sample includes roughly 26,000 clones, 75% to 85% of them seen just once. Specimen: PBMCs. The receptors stem from a woman in her sixties or seventies with head and neck cancer.

The chain employs TRBV4-3 and TRBJ1-6; unclear D gene. V lost 0 bases and J lost 5, with 8 bases in between. CDR3 length: 15 residues. Looked up from germline, CDR1 is LGHNA and CDR2 is YSLEER. CDR3 loop: CASSQDPQNNSPLHF. Written as DNA, the CDR3 is TGCGCCAGCAGCCAAGACCCACAGAATAATTCACCCCTCCACTTT.

The chain joins TRBV5-1 to TRBJ2-2, with TRBD2 as a possible D gene (5 bases). Germline-derived CDR1 and CDR2 are SGHRS and YFSETQ. The CDR3 runs to 15 residues. V was clipped by 0 bases and J by 3 bases, with 9 bases between them. CDR3 in amino acids: CASSLEGEHTGELFF. The CDR3 DNA follows: TGCGCCAGCAGCTTGGAGGGAGAACACACCGGGGAGCTGTTTTTT.

Of note for this clone: The sample has other DNA sequences that encode this CDR3 too. The J gene is TRBJ1-1, the V gene TRBV5-8, with D possibly being TRBD1 (5 bases). This CDR3 comprises 14 residues. V was shortened by 4 bases and J by 7 bases, with 17 bases between the two germline ends. Germline V lookup: CDR1 SGHTS, CDR2 YDEGEE. The CDR3 DNA reads TGTGCCAGCAGCCGTCTGGCGGGACCATATGAAGCTTTCTTT. Amino acids: CASSRLAGPYEAFF.

V usage is TRBV7-8 and J usage is TRBJ2-5; perhaps D is TRBD1 or TRBD2 (5 bases each). Between the trimmed V and J ends, which lost 2 bases and 5 bases, there was a span of 9 bases. This CDR3 spans 13 amino acids. CDR1 is SGHVS, CDR2 FQNEAQ, per germline. CDR3 in amino acids: CASSLRGRETQYF. CDR3 in DNA: TGTGCCAGCAGCTTACGGGGACGGGAGACCCAGTACTTC.

J is TRBJ2-7 and V is TRBV7-2; 7 nucleotides agree with TRBD2. Trimming took 6 bases from V and 2 from J; bases not matched to a gene: 7. The CDR3 totals 14 residues. From germline, CDR1 is SGHTA and CDR2 FQGNSA. The CDR3 loop reads CASSQSGGTYEQYF. The CDR3 nucleotides read TGTGCCAGCAGTCAATCGGGGGGTACCTACGAGCAGTACTTC.

The chain employs TRBV7-3 and TRBJ2-1, with D possibly matching TRBD1 (6 bases). The V end was cut by 0 bases, the J end by 5 bases, with 11 bases between. The CDR3 totals 15 residues. CDR1 and CDR2 from the germline V gene are SGHTA and FQGTGA. The CDR3 DNA sequence: TGTGCCAGCAGCTTAACAACAGGGTACCACAATGAGCAGTTCTTC. It codes for CASSLTTGYHNEQFF.

The chain couples TRBV3-1 (or the pseudogene TRBV3-2) to TRBJ2-1; 8 bases line up with TRBD2. CDR1 LGHDT and CDR2 YNNKEL come from the germline V gene (reference sequence). The CDR3 contains 16 residues. Trimming removed 1 base from V and 3 bases from J; junction bases left unmatched: 5. CDR3 in amino acids: CASSQVGGAFYNEQFF. CDR3 sequence (DNA): TGTGCCAGCAGCCAAGTCGGGGGGGCCTTCTACAATGAGCAGTTCTTC.

The rearrangement links TRBV5-8 to TRBJ2-2; 8 bases fit TRBD1. The germline CDR1 and CDR2 sequences are SGHTS and YDEGEE. V trimming: 2 bases; J trimming: 1 base; junction bases outside the gene matches: 4. The CDR3 covers 16 residues. CDR3: CASSFPGGWNTGELFF. The CDR3 DNA reads as TGTGCCAGCAGCTTTCCAGGGGGCTGGAACACCGGGGAGCTGTTTTTT.

The chain recombines TRBV27 with TRBJ1-1; no firm D call. CDR3 length: 17 residues. Germline lookup yields CDR1 MNHEY and CDR2 SMNVEV (reference sequence). With 1 base removed from V and 0 bases from J, the gap between germline ends came to 15 bases. Written as DNA, the CDR3 is TGTGCCAGCAGTTTATACGGGGAAATGGCTATGAACACTGAAGCTTTCTTT. Translated: CASSLYGEMAMNTEAFF.

In nucleotides, the CDR3 is TGTGCCAGCAGCCTCGGACTAGGAGAGACCCAGTACTTC. This translates into CASSLGLGETQYF. The chain carries TRBV7-6 and TRBJ2-5; 7 nucleotides line up with TRBD2. This CDR3 contains 13 residues. V was pared by 5 bases and J by 4 bases, with 4 bases of the junction left unmatched. Germline-derived CDR1 and CDR2 are SGHVS and FNYEAQ.

This clone was counted a few times. The genes are TRBV29-1 and TRBJ1-2; D uncertain. The CDR3 is made up of 14 amino acids. The germline V gene encodes CDR1 SQVTM and CDR2 ANQGSEA. The germline V and J ends were trimmed by 2 bases and 2 bases, with 12 bases remaining between them. Here the CDR3 DNA reads TGCAGCGTTGAATTAGTGGATTCCAACTATGGCTACACCTTC. It yields the protein CSVELVDSNYGYTF.

The rearrangement joins TRBV20-1 to TRBJ1-1; tentative D call: TRBD1 (5 bases). This CDR3 comprises 11 residues. Germline CDR1 and CDR2: DFQATT and SNEGSKA (reference sequence). The ends were cut back, 5 bases at V and 7 bases at J, with 11 bases in the middle. Here the CDR3 DNA reads TGCAGTGCTCGTACGGGGGGTGAAGCTTTCTTT. Translating it yields CSARTGGEAFF.

The chain links TRBV5-4 to TRBJ2-7; D may be TRBD2 (6 bases). Germline CDR1 reads SGHNT; CDR2 reads YYREEE (reference sequence). V lost 4 bases to trimming and J lost 0 bases, with 17 bases between them. The length of the CDR3 is 16 residues. The CDR3 DNA reads TGTGCCAGCAGCCCGGCCGGGGGTTCAAGCTCCTACGAGCAGTACTTC. This encodes CASSPAGGSSSYEQYF.

The chain recombines TRBV7-9 with TRBJ2-7, with no clear D. Germline V gene data show CDR1 as SEHNR and CDR2 as FQNEAQ (reference sequence). The CDR3 runs to 11 residues. Trimming removed 5 bases from V and 4 bases from J, with 6 bases in between. CDR3 in amino acids: CASSTAYEQYF. Here the CDR3 DNA reads TGTGCCAGCAGCACAGCATACGAGCAGTACTTC.

The genes are TRBV2 and TRBJ1-2; 9 bases align to TRBD1. The CDR3 runs to 16 residues. The germline V gene has CDR1 SNHLY and CDR2 FYNNEI. With 7 bases clipped from V and 8 bases from J, the junction kept 17 bases outside the gene matches. The CDR3 reads CASTNEDRGYLRGYTF. CDR3 sequence (DNA): TGTGCCAGCACCAACGAGGACAGGGGCTACCTGCGAGGCTACACCTTC.

This chain connects TRBV28 to TRBJ2-2; D gene ambiguous. The germline V gene encodes CDR1 MDHEN and CDR2 SYDVKM. Trimming cost V 6 bases and J 6 bases, with 11 bases left between them. CDR3 length equals 13 residues. The chain's CDR3 is CASSPEPPGELFF. The CDR3 DNA reads as TGTGCCAGCAGCCCCGAACCTCCCGGGGAGCTGTTTTTT.

The genes are TRBV6-2 or TRBV6-3 and TRBJ1-1, with D possibly being TRBD1 (6 bases). This CDR3 is 15 amino acids long. Germline loops: CDR1 MNHEY, CDR2 SVGEGT. V dropped 6 bases and J dropped 3 bases, with 17 bases sitting between them. CDR3 nucleotides: TGTGCCAGCAGCGACCTTCAGGGGTCATACACTGAAGCTTTCTTT. Its translation is CASSDLQGSYTEAFF.

The rearrangement links TRBV5-5 to TRBJ1-4; TRBD1 matches at 9 bases. The junction had 7 bases not matched to a gene; V was cut back by 4 bases and J by 6 bases. The CDR3 runs 15 residues. The germline V gene has CDR1 SGHKS and CDR2 YYEKEE (reference sequence). Here the CDR3 DNA reads TGTGCCAGCAGCCCGGAGGACAGGGGACATGAAAAACTGTTTTTT. It yields the protein CASSPEDRGHEKLFF. Based on the CDR3 plus reference TRBV5-5 and TRBJ1-4, the full variable domain is DAGVTQSPTHLIKTRGQQVTLRCSPISGHKSVSWYQQVLGQGPQFIFQYYEKEERGRGNFPDRFSARQFPNYSSELNVNALLLGDSALYLCASSPEDRGHEKLFFGSGTQLSVL.

This chain joins TRBV25-1 and TRBJ2-1; 10 nucleotides match TRBD2. The CDR3 contains 15 residues. CDR1 MGHDK and CDR2 SYGVNS come from the germline V gene. Unmatched junction bases numbered 6, after V lost 6 bases and J lost 4 bases. The CDR3 region has the DNA TGTGCCAGCAGGACAACTAGCGGGGTATACAATGAGCAGTTCTTC. Translation: CASRTTSGVYNEQFF.

V gene TRBV19 combines with J gene TRBJ1-2; TRBD1 aligns across 7 bases. V shed 5 bases and J 7 bases; nucleotides not matched to a gene: 7. Germline lookup yields CDR1 LNHDA and CDR2 SQIVND (reference sequence). The CDR3 is 13 residues long. CDR3 sequence reads: CASSPTGESGYTF. CDR3 DNA: TGTGCCAGTAGTCCCACAGGGGAATCTGGCTACACCTTC.

The chain carries TRBV6-6 and TRBJ2-7; 11 positions agree with TRBD1. CDR3 length: 16 amino acids. Germline CDR1 reads MNHNY; CDR2 reads SVGAGI (reference sequence). The trim removed 2 bases at V and 3 bases at J, leaving 6 bases unmatched. The CDR3 is CASSYPEGTGGYEQYF. The CDR3 DNA reads TGTGCCAGCAGTTACCCCGAAGGGACAGGGGGCTACGAGCAGTACTTC.

The chain couples TRBV18 to TRBJ2-5, with D maybe TRBD2 (7 bases). Trimming removed 0 bases at V and 3 bases at J, with 14 bases between. Germline-derived CDR1 and CDR2 are KGHSH and LQKENI. The CDR3 loop spans 16 amino acids. In nucleotides, the CDR3 is TGTGCCAGCTCACCACCACGAGGGAGGGGGAAAGAGACCCAGTACTTC. Translation: CASSPPRGRGKETQYF.

The chain combines TRBV24-1 with TRBJ2-7; TRBD1 matches at 9 bases. Losses at the gene ends were 5 bases for V and 12 bases for J; bases not matched to a gene: 16. The CDR3 sequence is 15 residues long. Germline-derived CDR1 and CDR2 are KGHDR and SFDVKD. The CDR3 protein is CATSGVRDRASRLYF. The CDR3 DNA sequence: TGTGCCACCAGTGGCGTCAGGGACAGGGCAAGTAGGCTGTACTTC.